Shown below are 16 T cell receptor beta chains from a single sample sequenced in a study of blood T cell repertoires in COVID-19 (TCRdb year 2020). Library preparation used the immunoSEQ multiplex PCR assay. TCRdb mirrors the immuneACCESS table, restricted to in-frame sequences. Some clones are absent from its copies; in checked studies, under half trace to an unresolved V gene, and the reason for the others is unknown. The sample table records more than 150,000 clones; around 80% of these occur just once. The ten largest clones represent 6.5% to 8.5% of the sample. Sequenced sample: peripheral blood. Every receptor here comes from a human donor in a cohort sampled during active COVID-19.

The genes are TRBV24-1 and TRBJ2-3; D is perhaps TRBD1 (5 bases). CDR3 length: 13 amino acids. Germline CDR1 is KGHDR and CDR2 is SFDVKD. V lost 7 bases and J 0 bases, leaving 7 bases between the germline ends. The CDR3 nucleotides read TGTGCCACCAGGGACACTAGCACAGATACGCAGTATTTT. As protein: CATRDTSTDTQYF.

This chain joins TRBV19 and TRBJ1-1, with D maybe TRBD1 (6 bases). The CDR3 consists of 14 residues. Germline CDR1 and CDR2: LNHDA and SQIVND (reference sequence). Deletions cut 2 bases from V and 1 base from J, with 8 bases between. The CDR3 sequence is CASSIWGPNTEAFF. The DNA for the CDR3 is TGTGCCAGTAGTATATGGGGGCCGAACACTGAAGCTTTCTTT.

CDR3 coding DNA: TGCAGCGCCGACTCCCGTGACAGTCTCTATGGCTACACCTTC. Translated, it gives CSADSRDSLYGYTF. The gene calls are TRBV29-1 and TRBJ1-2; D is possibly TRBD1 (5 bases). Germline CDR1 SQVTM, CDR2 ANQGSEA. The CDR3 is made up of 14 amino acids. The V and J ends lost 7 bases and 4 bases respectively, with 19 bases between them.

The gene calls are TRBV10-3 and TRBJ2-3; 10 nucleotides match TRBD1. The V gene end was trimmed by 2 bases and the J gene end by 1 base; junction bases not matched to a gene: 3. Germline V gene sequence: CDR1 ENHRY, CDR2 SYGVKD. This CDR3 contains 16 residues. This CDR3 is CAISELGTGGTDTQYF. The CDR3 DNA follows: TGTGCCATCAGTGAGCTTGGGACAGGGGGCACAGATACGCAGTATTTT.

The V call is TRBV4-1, the J call TRBJ1-4; tentatively, D is TRBD1 (6 bases). V was pared by 4 bases and J by 4 bases, with 13 bases between. Germline V CDR1 and CDR2: MGHRA, YSYEKL. CDR3 length: 15 amino acids. The CDR3 DNA follows: TGCGCCAGCAGCCGTTACAGGGAAAATAATGAAAAACTGTTTTTT. Its protein is CASSRYRENNEKLFF.

The rearrangement joins TRBV18 to TRBJ2-1, with 8 bases that match TRBD1. Germline V gene data show CDR1 as KGHSH and CDR2 as LQKENI. CDR3 length equals 16 residues. After removal of 5 bases from V and 8 bases from J, the junction contained 14 bases not matched to a gene. The CDR3 DNA is TGTGCCAGCTCAAGAACGACAGGGGCTACTCCCCATGAGCAGTTCTTC. Protein: CASSRTTGATPHEQFF. The whole variable domain, remainder taken from reference TRBV18 and TRBJ2-1, is NAGVMQNPRHLVRRRGQEARLRCSPMKGHSHVYWYRQLPEEGLKFMVYLQKENIIDESGMPKERFSAEFPKEGPSILRIQQVVRGDSAAYFCASSRTTGATPHEQFFGPGTRLTVL.

J is TRBJ2-5 and V is TRBV3-1 (or the pseudogene TRBV3-2); 15 bases align to TRBD2. V dropped 5 bases and J dropped 3; count of bases not matched to a gene: 7. CDR1 and CDR2 from the germline V gene are LGHDT and YNNKEL (reference sequence). The CDR3 is 17 residues long. CDR3 DNA sequence: TGTGCCAGCAGCTGGACTAGCGGGGGGGCGAAGGAAGAGACCCAGTACTTC. Translating it yields CASSWTSGGAKEETQYF.

J is TRBJ2-1 and V is TRBV4-2, with D hard to call. The CDR3 is made up of 15 amino acids. Germline-derived CDR1 and CDR2 are LGHNA and YNFKEQ. V was clipped by 0 bases and J by 3 bases, with 9 bases between them. The CDR3 reads CASSQDGSDYNEQFF. The CDR3 bases are TGTGCCAGCAGCCAAGATGGCAGCGACTACAATGAGCAGTTCTTC.

This chain uses TRBV2 with TRBJ1-2, with TRBD1 as a possible D gene (5 bases). With 8 bases removed from V and 6 bases from J, the gap between germline ends came to 16 bases. Germline V CDR1 and CDR2: SNHLY, FYNNEI. This CDR3 spans 13 amino acids. The CDR3 spells CASEDTDFDGYTF. In DNA form, the CDR3 reads TGTGCCAGCGAGGACACCGACTTCGATGGCTACACCTTC.

This clone came up once. This rearrangement joins TRBV5-1 to TRBJ1-3, with a possible D match to TRBD1 (6 bases). V lost 2 bases and J 8 bases, leaving 20 bases between the germline ends. CDR3 size: 16 residues. The germline CDR1 and CDR2 sequences are SGHRS and YFSETQ. The CDR3 sequence: CASSLGQSLGRDTIYF. The CDR3 nucleotides read TGCGCCAGCAGCTTAGGACAGTCTCTCGGTAGAGACACCATATATTTT.

The chain uses TRBV19 and TRBJ1-1; D not resolved. Germline CDR1 reads LNHDA; CDR2 reads SQIVND (reference sequence). V was trimmed by 4 bases and J by 0 bases, leaving 9 bases between them. The CDR3 runs to 14 residues. The CDR3: CASSNGLLNTEAFF. CDR3 in DNA: TGTGCCAGTAGTAATGGACTGCTGAACACTGAAGCTTTCTTT.

The gene calls are TRBV29-1 and TRBJ2-7, with D possibly being TRBD1 (5 bases). With 4 bases removed from V and 1 base from J, the gap between germline ends came to 14 bases. CDR3 size: 14 residues. CDR1 is SQVTM, CDR2 ANQGSEA, per germline. CDR3 nucleotide sequence: TGCAGCGTTGGGACACATGAGCATTCCTACGAGCAGTACTTC. Translating gives CSVGTHEHSYEQYF.

CDR3 region: CASSKGRGNQPQHF. CDR3 coding DNA: TGTGCCAGCAGCAAAGGCAGGGGCAATCAGCCCCAGCATTTT. The chain is built from TRBV13 and TRBJ1-5, with a weak D call TRBD1 (5 bases). This CDR3 is built from 14 residues. Trimming cost V 5 bases and J 2 bases, with 10 bases left between them. Germline-derived CDR1 and CDR2 are PRHDT and FYEKMQ (reference sequence).

The chain carries TRBV5-5 and TRBJ1-5; D possibly corresponds to TRBD1 (6 bases). Between the trimmed V and J ends, which lost 4 bases and 2 bases, there was a span of 10 bases. Per germline, CDR1 SGHKS and CDR2 YYEKEE (reference sequence). The CDR3 is made up of 14 amino acids. DNA of the CDR3: TGTGCCAGCAGCAGGGGGTCGGGCAATCAGCCCCAGCATTTT. This sequence encodes CASSRGSGNQPQHF. The full variable domain, completed using reference TRBV5-5 and TRBJ1-5, is DAGVTQSPTHLIKTRGQQVTLRCSPISGHKSVSWYQQVLGQGPQFIFQYYEKEERGRGNFPDRFSARQFPNYSSELNVNALLLGDSALYLCASSRGSGNQPQHFGDGTRLSIL.

The chain employs TRBV5-6 and TRBJ1-2; 8 nucleotides line up with TRBD1. Germline CDR1 is SGHDT and CDR2 is YYEEEE. Losses at the gene ends were 2 bases for V and 8 bases for J; bases not matched to a gene: 5. The CDR3 contains 13 residues. DNA of the CDR3: TGTGCCAGCAGCTTTGGACAGGGCGGCGGCTACACCTTC. Encoded protein: CASSFGQGGGYTF.

The genes are TRBV5-1 and TRBJ2-7; D may be TRBD2 (6 bases). The ends were cut back, 0 bases at V and 2 bases at J, with 9 bases in the middle. The CDR3 runs 14 residues. Germline V gene data show CDR1 as SGHRS and CDR2 as YFSETQ. CDR3 DNA sequence: TGCGCCAGCAGCTTGGCCGGGAGCGCCTACGAGCAGTACTTC. It codes for CASSLAGSAYEQYF.